Included here is one T cell receptor (beta chain) sequence, with context. The sample originates from a study of T cell changes during pregnancy in multiple sclerosis. Generated by immunoSEQ multiplex PCR, the TCRdb table keeps only in-frame clones and is missing some. The table shows around 130,000 clones, with roughly 96% occurring only once. Germline values: CDR1 SGHDT, CDR2 YYEEEE. There are 18 residues in the CDR3. The receptor was isolated from a female donor with multiple sclerosis, enrolled in a pregnancy study. This material consisted of peripheral blood, taken after pregnancy. This rearrangement joins TRBV5-6 to TRBJ2-5; 14 bases agree with TRBD2. The J call may be in error: the DNA end matches TRBJ2-7 better. The CDR3 loop reads CASSRVRLAGGPSYEQYF. The DNA for the CDR3 is TGTGCCAGCAGCCGCGTAAGACTAGCGGGAGGGCCCTCTTACGAGCAGTACTTC.